Listed below are T cell receptor beta chains from one sample, sequenced in a study of blood T cell repertoires in COVID-19. Produced via immunoSEQ multiplex PCR; TCRdb's table is partial and in-frame only. The sample lists roughly 220,000 clones; 80% were seen once. Sequencing used PBMCs or T cells enriched from blood (not recorded which). The receptors were gathered from a man aged 30 to 45 with acute COVID-19. Both conserved end residues are part of each CDR3. The D gene is left open where the match is weak. The size of a clone is reported for some rows only, either as once, few or many, or as a class for expanded clones.

D	J	V	size	DNA	CDR3
.	TRBJ1-2	TRBV6-5	.	TGTGCCAGCAGATACCAGGGGATGGGAGGCTACACCTTC	CASRYQGMGGYTF
TRBD1	TRBJ1-1	TRBV5-6	.	TGTGCCAGCAGCTTAATCGGACAGGGAGGAAACACTGAAGCTTTCTTT	CASSLIGQGGNTEAFF
.	TRBJ2-5	TRBV11-1	.	TGTGCCAGCAGCTTGTCGGGGAAGTTTTCGGAGACCCAGTACTTC	CASSLSGKFSETQYF
.	TRBJ2-7	TRBV5-1	.	TGCGCCAGCAGCTCGGCAGGGTTCGGTGAGCAGTACTTC	CASSSAGFGEQYF
.	TRBJ2-5	TRBV18	.	TGTGCCAGCTCACCAAGTAGAAGGGGAACCCAAGAGACCCAGTACTTC	CASSPSRRGTQETQYF
.	TRBJ1-2	TRBV15	few	TGTGCCACCAGCAGAGATCGGTCTAACTATGGCTACACCTTC	CATSRDRSNYGYTF
TRBD1	TRBJ1-1	TRBV5-1	many	TGCGCCAGCAGCTTGATGGGACAGGGGGTTGAAGCTTTCTTT	CASSLMGQGVEAFF
TRBD1	TRBJ1-1	TRBV25-1	.	TGTGCCAGCAGAGGACAGGGAGGTATGAACACTGAAGCTTTCTTT	CASRGQGGMNTEAFF
TRBD1	TRBJ2-1	TRBV6-5	.	TGTGCCAGCAATATACGAGACAGGGGAGATGGGGAGCAGTTCTTC	CASNIRDRGDGEQFF
TRBD2	TRBJ2-3	TRBV10-1	.	TGCGCCAGCAGTGAACAGCGGGGGGCCCATACGCAGTATTTT	CASSEQRGAHTQYF
TRBD2	TRBJ2-3	TRBV27	.	TGTGCCAGCAGTTTCTCCCCGGCGGGGGGAGGAGATACGCAGTATTTT	CASSFSPAGGGDTQYF
TRBD1	TRBJ2-7	TRBV5-6	medium-sized	TGTGCCAGCAGCTCCCTACAGGGGGCCTACGAGCAGTACTTC	CASSSLQGAYEQYF
TRBD2	TRBJ2-3	TRBV28	.	TGTGCCAGCAGTCGAGGCGGGGGGGGGAGCACAGATACGCAGTATTTT	CASSRGGGGSTDTQYF
TRBD1	TRBJ2-7	TRBV5-1	few	TGCGCCAGCAGCTTGGATCGACAGGGCGTCAACGAGCAGTACTTC	CASSLDRQGVNEQYF
TRBD1	TRBJ1-6	TRBV3-1/TRBV3-2	.	TGTGCCAGCAGCCGAAACATGGGACAGGGGCCACCCCTCCACTTT	CASSRNMGQGPPLHF
.	TRBJ1-2	TRBV7-9	.	TGTGCCAGCAGCTTAGGGACAGCTAACTATGGCTACACCTTC	CASSLGTANYGYTF
.	TRBJ2-7	TRBV28	.	TGTGCCAGCGGTTTAGTGGGGGCGGGGGCCGGTGACGAGCAGTACTTC	CASGLVGAGAGDEQYF
TRBD1	TRBJ2-7	TRBV2	.	TGTGCCAGCATCGGGGGGACAGGGGCGGCGGGCGAGCAGTACTTC	CASIGGTGAAGEQYF
TRBD1	TRBJ1-1	TRBV11-2	.	TGTGCCAGCAGCTTTAAGACAGGGGGTGAGAACACTGAAGCTTTCTTT	CASSFKTGGENTEAFF
TRBD1	TRBJ2-2	TRBV24-1	.	TGTGCCACCAGTGATCCGAGACAGGGGGGAAGCGGGGAGCTGTTTTTT	CATSDPRQGGSGELFF
TRBD1	TRBJ2-1	TRBV4-2	.	TGTGCCAGCAGCCAAGATTTAGAGACAGGGGCCTACAATGAGCAGTTCTTC	CASSQDLETGAYNEQFF
.	TRBJ1-2	TRBV3-1/TRBV3-2	.	TGTGCCAGCAGCCAGAGGGGGGGATCTAACTATGGCTACACCTTC	CASSQRGGSNYGYTF
TRBD1	TRBJ1-5	TRBV2	.	TGTGCCAGCAGCGAGGACAGGATAGGGAATCAGCCCCAGCATTTT	CASSEDRIGNQPQHF
TRBD2	TRBJ2-7	TRBV28	.	TGTGCCAGCAGCCGGGGGGGCCGAGTCGAGCAGTACTTC	CASSRGGRVEQYF
.	TRBJ1-1	TRBV18	.	TGTGCCAGCTCACCCCGGCGGATGAACACTGAAGCTTTCTTT	CASSPRRMNTEAFF
.	TRBJ1-1	TRBV11-2	.	TGTGCCAGCAGCTTATTGGAGAGGACTGAAGCTTTCTTT	CASSLLERTEAFF
.	TRBJ1-1	TRBV6-2/TRBV6-3	few	TGTGCCAGCAGTTACCATCTTCTGGCCCTGAACACTGAAGCTTTCTTT	CASSYHLLALNTEAFF
TRBD1	TRBJ1-3	TRBV6-5	.	TGTGCCAGCATAACAGGGGCTGGAAACACCATATATTTT	CASITGAGNTIYF
TRBD1	TRBJ1-1	TRBV14	few	TGTGCCAGCAGCCATAGGACAGGGGTGAGGGGCACTGAAGCTTTCTTT	CASSHRTGVRGTEAFF
.	TRBJ2-1	TRBV29-1	.	TGCAGCGTTGAACGGGGGTGGGGTAGCAATGAGCAGTTCTTC	CSVERGWGSNEQFF
TRBD2	TRBJ2-7	TRBV25-1	.	TGTGCCAGCAGTTACTTGATGGGGGGGTCCGAGCAGTACTTC	CASSYLMGGSEQYF
.	TRBJ2-7	TRBV28	.	TGTGCCAGCAGTTTCCCGGCAACAGACCCTTCCTACGAGCAGTACTTC	CASSFPATDPSYEQYF
TRBD2	TRBJ2-7	TRBV7-6	.	TGTGCCAGCAGCTTAGAATCCACAAGCGGGGGTGGCGAGCAGTACTTC	CASSLESTSGGGEQYF